This T cell receptor beta chain was obtained from a study of control samples from healthy donors and cancer patients. The data were produced by immunoSEQ multiplex PCR, yet TCRdb's version contains in-frame clones alone and is incomplete. The top ten clones hold 0.92% of a sample with 100,000 or so clones, roughly 92% of them seen once. The clonotype originates from a woman aged 25 to 39 in good health. The sequenced sample was blood.

CDR3 loop: CASSGDFGYTF. CDR3 nucleotide sequence: TGTGCCAGCAGCGGGGACTTCGGCTACACCTTC. The gene calls are TRBV28 and TRBJ1-2, with TRBD1 as a possible D gene (5 bases). In germline, CDR1 is MDHEN, CDR2 SYDVKM. The CDR3 has 11 amino acids. Trimming took 6 bases from V and 8 from J, leaving 10 bases between them.